The 17 T cell receptor beta chains given below trace back to one sample, sequenced in a study of blood T cell repertoires in COVID-19. Profiled with immunoSEQ multiplex PCR; TCRdb holds only in-frame clones, not every one. The profile covers approximately 180,000 clones, with over 75% appearing a single time and 10% to 11% taken by the ten largest. The sample consisted of peripheral blood. The source of these receptors is a human donor with active or convalescent COVID-19. The donor label of this sample is uncertain.

The chain recombines TRBV30 with TRBJ2-7; 7 nucleotides align to TRBD2. Germline V CDR1 and CDR2: GTSNPN, SVGIG (reference sequence). The V and J ends lost 0 bases and 7 bases, in that order; junction bases with no gene match: 18. The CDR3 contains 17 residues. The CDR3 sequence is CAWSVGLVERATSEQYF. The CDR3 DNA reads TGTGCCTGGAGTGTAGGACTAGTTGAAAGGGCCACTAGTGAGCAGTACTTC.

This chain joins TRBV3-1 (or the pseudogene TRBV3-2) and TRBJ2-5, with 13 bases lining up with TRBD2. The CDR3 is 16 amino acids. The V segment lost 1 base and the J segment 5 bases; nucleotides outside the gene matches: 4. The germline V gene encodes CDR1 LGHDT and CDR2 YNNKEL (reference sequence). CDR3: CASSQVGTSGVETQYF. DNA for the CDR3: TGTGCCAGCAGCCAAGTAGGGACTAGCGGGGTGGAGACCCAGTACTTC.

J is TRBJ2-5 and V is TRBV18; D call uncertain. The CDR3 is 14 residues long. The germline gives CDR1 KGHSH, CDR2 LQKENI. V gave up 3 bases and J gave up 5 bases, with 13 bases separating them. Written as DNA, the CDR3 is TGTGCCAGCTCACCGGTTCCGACTGTGGAGACCCAGTACTTC. Its protein is CASSPVPTVETQYF.

CDR3 nucleotide sequence: TGTGCCAGCAGCGGGAGGACATCCACTAACTATGGCTACACCTTC. Translation gives CASSGRTSTNYGYTF. The rearrangement joins TRBV5-4 to TRBJ1-2, with a weak D call TRBD1 (5 bases). The CDR3 extends over 15 amino acids. Germline loops: CDR1 SGHNT, CDR2 YYREEE (reference sequence). V was pared by 4 bases and J by 0 bases, with 13 bases between.

The chain joins TRBV6-5 to TRBJ2-3; D unresolved. The CDR3 sequence is 16 residues long. CDR1 and CDR2 (germline): MNHEY, SVGAGI. The V gene lost 0 bases and the J gene lost 6 bases, with 16 bases spanning the gap. CDR3 protein: CASSYSPAYPRDTQYF. CDR3 DNA sequence: TGTGCCAGCAGTTACTCACCCGCGTACCCACGTGATACGCAGTATTTT.

For this clone: One end of the junction varies from germline; a read error may be responsible. The CDR3: CATSDPDRGRFHF. As DNA, the CDR3 is TGTGCCACCAGTGACCCAGACAGGGGGCGATTCCACTTC. V gene TRBV24-1 combines with J gene TRBJ2-7, with 10 positions matching TRBD1. This CDR3 comprises 13 residues. Germline-derived CDR1 and CDR2 are KGHDR and SFDVKD.

V is TRBV10-3 and J is TRBJ2-3, with 11 bases fitting TRBD2. The germline gives CDR1 ENHRY, CDR2 SYGVKD. Trimming at V came to 3 bases and at J to 7 bases, leaving 9 bases not matched to a gene. This CDR3 spans 16 amino acids. The CDR3: CAISDPLIAGGNTQYF. In nucleotides, the CDR3 is TGTGCCATCAGTGACCCTCTAATAGCGGGAGGGAATACGCAGTATTTT.

This clone occurred many times. The chain couples TRBV7-2 to TRBJ2-1; 8 bases line up with TRBD2. Germline CDR1 SGHTA, CDR2 FQGNSA. Losses at the gene ends were 4 bases for V and 2 bases for J; bases not matched to a gene: 10. This CDR3 is 17 amino acids long. DNA of the CDR3: TGTGCCAGCAGCTCCCGAGTCCCGGGACTAGCCTACAATGAGCAGTTCTTC. Translation: CASSSRVPGLAYNEQFF.

In its sample, this clone was seen a few times. V gene TRBV7-9 combines with J gene TRBJ1-1, with TRBD1 as a possible D gene (6 bases). The CDR3 is 14 amino acids. V lost 0 bases, J lost 2 bases, and 7 bases lay in between. CDR1 and CDR2 (germline): SEHNR, FQNEAQ (reference sequence). The CDR3 spells CASSLATGNTEAFF. The CDR3 DNA reads TGTGCCAGCAGCTTAGCGACAGGAAACACTGAAGCTTTCTTT.

The chain recombines TRBV24-1 with TRBJ2-5; 7 nucleotides match TRBD2. J gave up 3 bases and V 7 bases, and 1 base lay outside the gene matches. The germline CDR1 and CDR2 sequences are KGHDR and SFDVKD. The CDR3 runs 12 residues. The CDR3 region has the DNA TGTGCCACCAGGGGGGGGGAAGAGACCCAGTACTTC. Its protein product is CATRGGEETQYF.

CDR3 nucleotides: TGTGCCAGCAGTCGTTACCTAGCGGGAGGGCCGATCACCTACGAGCAGTACTTC. Its translation is CASSRYLAGGPITYEQYF. The chain couples TRBV27 to TRBJ2-7; 12 bases agree with TRBD2. Germline CDR1 reads MNHEY; CDR2 reads SMNVEV (reference sequence). The CDR3 spans 18 residues. The ends lost 5 bases at V and 2 bases at J; junction bases unmatched: 13.

The rearrangement links TRBV20-1 to TRBJ1-6; 9 nucleotides match TRBD1. Germline V gene lookup returns CDR1 DFQATT and CDR2 SNEGSKA (reference sequence). After removal of 3 bases from V and 7 bases from J, the junction contained 7 bases not matched to a gene. CDR3 size: 15 residues. Here the CDR3 DNA reads TGCAGTGCTAGTTTGACAGGGGGTAGGAATTCACCCCTCCACTTT. Its translation: CSASLTGGRNSPLHF.

This chain connects TRBV30 to TRBJ1-1; no firm D call. Germline V lookup: CDR1 GTSNPN, CDR2 SVGIG (reference sequence). With 4 bases removed from V and 4 bases from J, the gap between germline ends came to 16 bases. This CDR3 has 14 residues. The CDR3 here is CAWIFDMVRTEAFF. CDR3 coding DNA: TGTGCCTGGATTTTCGACATGGTACGCACTGAAGCTTTCTTT.

V usage is TRBV18 and J usage is TRBJ1-4, with a possible D match to TRBD1 (5 bases). This CDR3 spans 13 amino acids. Trimming left V 4 bases short and J 3 bases short, with 6 bases between. Germline V gives CDR1 KGHSH, CDR2 LQKENI. In DNA, the CDR3 is TGTGCCAGCTCACGGGGGGCTAATGAAAAACTGTTTTTT. It codes for CASSRGANEKLFF.

The chain employs TRBV5-1 and TRBJ2-1; TRBD2 aligns across 13 bases. The CDR3 runs to 15 residues. V lost 6 bases, J lost 5 bases, and 5 bases stayed unmatched. Germline V lookup: CDR1 SGHRS, CDR2 YFSETQ. Written as DNA, the CDR3 is TGCGCCAGCATTGGACTAGCGGGAGCTCACAATGAGCAGTTCTTC. Its translation: CASIGLAGAHNEQFF.

This clone was recorded once. The J gene is TRBJ2-7, the V gene TRBV29-1; tentatively, D is TRBD2 (7 bases). The CDR3 loop spans 19 amino acids. Deletions cut 1 base from V and 2 bases from J, with 27 bases between. CDR1 is SQVTM and CDR2 is ANQGSEA in the germline V gene. This CDR3 reads CSVEASRDKGLTPTYEQYF. CDR3 bases: TGCAGCGTTGAAGCAAGCCGGGACAAGGGACTAACACCTACCTACGAGCAGTACTTC.

This rearrangement joins TRBV6-1 to TRBJ2-5; no definite D call. Per germline, CDR1 MNHNS and CDR2 SASEGT. Trimming shortened V by 7 bases and J by 6 bases, and 15 bases separated the two germline ends. The CDR3 spans 13 residues. As DNA, the CDR3 is TGTGCCAGCACCGACACCGCCAGGCAGACCCAGTACTTC. It specifies CASTDTARQTQYF.